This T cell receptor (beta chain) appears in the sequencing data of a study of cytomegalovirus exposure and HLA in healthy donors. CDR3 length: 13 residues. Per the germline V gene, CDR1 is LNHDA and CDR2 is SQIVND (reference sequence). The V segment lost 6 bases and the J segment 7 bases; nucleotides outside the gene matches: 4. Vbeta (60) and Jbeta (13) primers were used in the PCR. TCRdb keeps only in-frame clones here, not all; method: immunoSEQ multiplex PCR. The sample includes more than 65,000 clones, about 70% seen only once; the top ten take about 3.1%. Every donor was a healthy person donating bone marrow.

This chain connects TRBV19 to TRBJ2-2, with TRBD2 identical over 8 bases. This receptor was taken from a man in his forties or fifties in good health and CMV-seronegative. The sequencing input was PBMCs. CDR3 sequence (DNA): TGTGCCAGTAGCGGGGGGGCCGGCGGGGAGCTGTTTTTT. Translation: CASSGGAGGELFF.